This TCR beta chain was sequenced during a study of spatial heterogeneity in lung cancer. Study in general: Counts of TCR transcripts in tumor regions tracked strongly with a T cell module score that came from matched bulk RNA-seq.

Unique molecular identifiers tagged every individual TCR cDNA molecule. TCRdb re-derived calls from the 5' RACE reads in MiXCR, one entry per CDR3 protein. The data contain approximately 9,500 distinct CDR3 sequences, 12% of them seen just once; the ten biggest clones take up about 10%. Judged by abundance, this clonotype is large. The antigen is not known. Little can be read into the size of this beta chain, an off-target read in a library designed for alpha chains. Time point indicated: sample taken at primary tumor resection. The donors, roughly 70 patients with untreated early-stage non-small cell lung cancer, provided the samples. The input material, whole RNA from tumor, nontumor lung or frozen PBMC, was sequenced unsorted. V gave up 6 bases and J gave up 4 bases, with 20 bases separating them. The CDR3 consists of 15 residues. The germline V gene encodes CDR1 SQVTM and CDR2 ANQGSEA. Study results and caveats: In tumors, expanded intratumoral alpha and beta TCR counts tracked mutation counts.

The input for sequencing was lung tumor tissue, taken at surgery. The TCR was taken from a male donor with early-stage non-small cell lung cancer. J is TRBJ2-3 and V is TRBV29-1, with D perhaps TRBD1 (5 bases). The CDR3 nucleotides are TGCAGCGTCGGGTCGGACACAAGTACTTCAGATACGCAGTATTTT. Protein sequence: CSVGSDTSTSDTQYF.